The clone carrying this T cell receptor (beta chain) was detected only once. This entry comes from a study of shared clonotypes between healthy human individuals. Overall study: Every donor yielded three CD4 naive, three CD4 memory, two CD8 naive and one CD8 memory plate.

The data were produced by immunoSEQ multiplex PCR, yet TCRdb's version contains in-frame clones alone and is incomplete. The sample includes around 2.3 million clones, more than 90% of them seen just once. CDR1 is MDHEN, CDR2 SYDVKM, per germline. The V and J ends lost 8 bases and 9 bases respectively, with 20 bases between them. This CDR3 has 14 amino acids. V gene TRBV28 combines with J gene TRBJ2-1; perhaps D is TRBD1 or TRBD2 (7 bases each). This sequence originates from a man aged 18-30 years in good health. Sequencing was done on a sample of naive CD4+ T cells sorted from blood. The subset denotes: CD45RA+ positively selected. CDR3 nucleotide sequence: TGTGCCAGCTTCTCCCAGGGGGGGGCCGGTGAGCAGTTCTTC. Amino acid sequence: CASFSQGGAGEQFF.